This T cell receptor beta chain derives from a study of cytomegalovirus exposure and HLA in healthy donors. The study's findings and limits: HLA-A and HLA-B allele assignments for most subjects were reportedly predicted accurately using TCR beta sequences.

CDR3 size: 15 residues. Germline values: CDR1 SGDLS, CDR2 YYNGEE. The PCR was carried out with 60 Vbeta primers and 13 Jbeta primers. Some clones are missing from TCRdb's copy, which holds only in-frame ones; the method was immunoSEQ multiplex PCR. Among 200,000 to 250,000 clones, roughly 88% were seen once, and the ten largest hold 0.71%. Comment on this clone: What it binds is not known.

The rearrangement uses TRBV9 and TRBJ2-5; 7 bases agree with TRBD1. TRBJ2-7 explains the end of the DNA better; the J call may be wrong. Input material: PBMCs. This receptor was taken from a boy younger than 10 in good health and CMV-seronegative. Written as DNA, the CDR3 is TGTGCCAGCAGCTATCAGCCGGGACAGCCCTACGAGCAGTACTTC. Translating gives CASSYQPGQPYEQYF.